This T cell receptor beta chain emerged from a study of T-cell memory formation after mild COVID-19. Findings and limits, study-wide: Cross-reactive memory seemingly joined, as some responding clones were found in pre-infection memory. A balance of CD4 and CD8 characterized clones contracting day 15 to 85, whereas later expanders leaned CD4+. Chiefly within CM and EM were the contracting CD4+ clones; CD8+ ones were within EMRA.

As regards this clonotype: Its antigen is still unknown.

The CDR3 has 16 amino acids. J lost 4 bases, V lost 6 bases, and 11 bases had no gene match. Germline V gene data show CDR1 as SNHLY and CDR2 as FYNNEI. Amplification by 5'RACE using constant-segment primers produced TCR alpha and TCR beta cDNA libraries that carried sample barcodes and UMIs. TCRdb redid the calling of the 5' RACE reads with MiXCR, one entry per CDR3 protein. The top ten hold roughly 21% of the sample, which has 400,000 to 450,000 distinct CDR3 sequences, roughly 18% seen once. The sample comprised PBMCs or a T cell subset sorted from them (not recorded which). The TCR sequence derives from a man aged 18 to 29 who had mild COVID-19 (a few samples of this study predate the infection). Cell type and time point are not known. This chain uses TRBV2 with TRBJ1-5, with 8 bases lining up with TRBD1. DNA of the CDR3: TGTGCCAGCAGCCCCCCCCAGGGGGCGAGGAATCAGCCCCAGCATTTT. As protein: CASSPPQGARNQPQHF.